A single sample is the source of the 30 T cell receptor beta chains below, sequenced in a study of Tregs in tolerant kidney transplant recipients (dated by TCRdb to between 2018 and 2021). The library was made by the immunoSEQ multiplex PCR assay. TCRdb stores this immuneACCESS table with in-frame sequences only. Part of the clones is absent; in the studies checked, under half of the shortfall reflects unresolved V genes, and no reason is known for the rest. The sample yields 35,000 to 50,000 clones; 95% to 96% were counted once. Of the sample, more than 0.35% is held by the ten largest clones. These receptors lack a known antigen. The sample was Tregs from blood cultured with allogeneic cells. These receptors were obtained from a human donor in good health.

This chain links TRBV7-9 with TRBJ2-3; a possible D gene is TRBD2 (6 bases). This CDR3 comprises 15 residues. The germline V gene encodes CDR1 SEHNR and CDR2 FQNEAQ (reference sequence). The ends were cut back, 5 bases at V and 1 base at J, with 13 bases in the middle. CDR3: CASSEWGEGTDTQYF. The CDR3 nucleotides are TGTGCCAGCAGCGAATGGGGGGAGGGCACAGATACGCAGTATTTT.

The CDR3 region is CASSLDTWQGLYQETQYF. In DNA form, the CDR3 reads TGTGCCAGCAGCTTGGATACATGGCAGGGATTGTACCAAGAGACCCAGTACTTC. The chain has TRBV5-6 and TRBJ2-5; D perhaps matches TRBD1 (5 bases). The CDR3 is 18 amino acids. Per the germline V gene, CDR1 is SGHDT and CDR2 is YYEEEE. Trimming stripped 0 bases from V and 0 bases from J, with 18 bases between.

This clone was observed once. This chain joins TRBV5-4 and TRBJ1-2, with TRBD1 matching 9 bases. The V gene's germline CDR1 is SGHNT and CDR2 YYREEE (reference sequence). V trimming: 0 bases; J trimming: 5 bases; junction bases outside the gene matches: 2. This CDR3 contains 14 residues. CDR3 coding DNA: TGTGCCAGCAGCTTGGACAGGGGGCTGTATGGCTACACCTTC. It specifies CASSLDRGLYGYTF.

The chain couples TRBV9 to TRBJ2-3; 9 nucleotides match TRBD2. The trim removed 3 bases at V and 5 bases at J, leaving 10 bases unmatched. CDR1 SGDLS and CDR2 YYNGEE come from the germline V gene. The CDR3 extends over 16 amino acids. The CDR3 coding sequence is TGTGCCAGCAGCGCGGCGGGGGGGCAGTACCGAGATACGCAGTATTTT. Its translation: CASSAAGGQYRDTQYF.

This chain connects TRBV18 to TRBJ2-2, with D unclear. V lost 6 bases and J lost 1, with 6 bases in between. Germline values: CDR1 KGHSH, CDR2 LQKENI. The CDR3 has 13 residues. This CDR3 reads CASSAVNTGELFF. In nucleotides, the CDR3 is TGTGCCAGCTCTGCGGTGAACACCGGGGAGCTGTTTTTT.

A single count supports this clone. The chain employs TRBV18 and TRBJ1-1, with D maybe TRBD1 (5 bases). Germline V gives CDR1 KGHSH, CDR2 LQKENI. V was cut by 2 bases and J by 7 bases, with 20 bases left in between. The CDR3 contains 16 residues. The CDR3 sequence is CASSPAGLRALGEAFF. In DNA form, the CDR3 reads TGTGCCAGCTCACCAGCGGGGCTCCGGGCGTTAGGTGAAGCTTTCTTT.

The chain combines TRBV4-2 with TRBJ2-6; D might be TRBD1 (6 bases). The CDR3 is 18 residues long. Trimming took 6 bases from V and 0 from J, leaving 18 bases between them. Germline V gene lookup returns CDR1 LGHNA and CDR2 YNFKEQ. This CDR3 reads CASSPTGTSTSGANVLTF. The CDR3 DNA follows: TGTGCCAGCAGTCCAACAGGGACATCGACCTCTGGGGCCAACGTCCTGACTTTC.

CDR3: CASQRLALLQETQYF. The CDR3 nucleotides read TGTGCCAGTCAACGACTAGCCCTTTTGCAAGAGACCCAGTACTTC. V and J are TRBV13 and TRBJ2-5, with TRBD2 identical over 7 bases. The CDR3 is 15 amino acids. The ends lost 9 bases at V and 2 bases at J; junction bases unmatched: 12. Germline CDR1 PRHDT, CDR2 FYEKMQ (reference sequence). The full variable domain, its missing parts supplied by reference TRBV13 and TRBJ2-5, is AAGVIQSPRHLIKEKRETATLKCYPIPRHDTVYWYQQGPGQDPQFLISFYEKMQSDKGSIPDRFSAQQFSDYHSELNMSSLELGDSALYFCASQRLALLQETQYFGPGTRLLVL.

CDR3 sequence (DNA): TGTGCCAGCAGCCCTTGGGGGGGGACCTACGAGCAGTACTTC. Translation: CASSPWGGTYEQYF. The V and J genes are TRBV6-5 and TRBJ2-7, with 7 bases that match TRBD2. The CDR3 consists of 14 residues. The V and J ends lost 6 bases and 2 bases, in that order; junction bases with no gene match: 7. Germline V gives CDR1 MNHEY, CDR2 SVGAGI.

V gene TRBV29-1 combines with J gene TRBJ2-5, with 10 nucleotides matching TRBD2. Germline CDR1 is SQVTM and CDR2 is ANQGSEA. V gave up 7 bases and J gave up 4 bases; unmatched junction bases: 3. The CDR3 has 12 amino acids. Here the CDR3 reads CSGTSGAETQYF. Written as DNA, the CDR3 is TGCAGCGGGACTAGCGGAGCAGAGACCCAGTACTTC.

The sample holds a few counts of this clone. The CDR3 reads CASSVGGESSGNTIYF. The CDR3 DNA reads as TGTGCCAGCAGCGTAGGGGGGGAGAGCTCTGGAAACACCATATATTTT. The V and J genes are TRBV9 and TRBJ1-3, with D maybe TRBD1 (5 bases). The length of the CDR3 is 16 residues. Trimming took 0 bases from V and 0 from J, leaving 10 bases between them. Per the germline V gene, CDR1 is SGDLS and CDR2 is YYNGEE. The full variable domain, rest sourced from reference TRBV9 and TRBJ1-3, is DSGVTQTPKHLITATGQRVTLRCSPRSGDLSVYWYQQSLDQGLQFLIQYYNGEERAKGNILERFSAQQFPDLHSELNLSSLELGDSALYFCASSVGGESSGNTIYFGEGSWLTVV.

The chain carries TRBV6-6 and TRBJ1-6; possibly TRBD1 for D (5 bases). Trimming took 4 bases from V and 11 from J, leaving 15 bases between them. CDR1 is MNHNY and CDR2 is SVGAGI in the germline V gene (reference sequence). The CDR3 has 14 residues. Here the CDR3 reads CASSFGTPTAPLHF. The CDR3 region has the DNA TGTGCCAGCAGTTTCGGGACTCCTACGGCACCCCTCCACTTT.

The chain links TRBV15 to TRBJ1-5; D remains unclear. Germline-derived CDR1 and CDR2 are LNHNV and YYDKDF (reference sequence). Trimming shortened V by 0 bases and J by 0 bases, and 3 bases separated the two germline ends. The CDR3 contains 14 residues. The CDR3 is CATSRDFSNQPQHF. CDR3 nucleotide sequence: TGTGCCACCAGCAGAGATTTTAGCAATCAGCCCCAGCATTTT.

J is TRBJ1-1 and V is TRBV16, with a possible D match to TRBD1 (5 bases). The V gene's germline CDR1 is KGHSY and CDR2 FQNENV. Trimming shortened V by 1 base and J by 1 base, and 10 bases separated the two germline ends. The length of the CDR3 is 15 residues. CDR3 in DNA: TGTGCCAGCAGCCAATATGGCAGGGCGAACACTGAAGCTTTCTTT. Its translation is CASSQYGRANTEAFF. The variable domain in full, completed from reference TRBV16 and TRBJ1-1, reads GEEVAQTPKHLVRGEGQKAKLYCAPIKGHSYVFWYQQVLKNEFKFLISFQNENVFDETGMPKERFSAKCLPNSPCSLEIQATKLEDSAVYFCASSQYGRANTEAFFGQGTRLTVV.

The rearrangement uses TRBV18 and TRBJ2-7; possibly TRBD1 or TRBD2 for D (5 bases each). The germline V gene has CDR1 KGHSH and CDR2 LQKENI. The CDR3 consists of 16 residues. V gave up 3 bases and J gave up 5 bases, with 20 bases separating them. This CDR3 is CASSPQGPTSFHEQYF. The CDR3 bases are TGTGCCAGCTCACCCCAGGGCCCAACTAGTTTCCACGAGCAGTACTTC.

The chain carries TRBV11-2 and TRBJ2-7; 8 bases match TRBD2. The junction had 10 bases not matched to a gene; V was cut back by 3 bases and J by 0 bases. There are 17 residues in the CDR3. CDR1 and CDR2 from the germline V gene are SGHAT and FQNNGV. The CDR3 loop reads CASSLTIAGFFSYEQYF. DNA for the CDR3: TGTGCCAGCAGCTTGACAATAGCGGGGTTCTTCTCCTACGAGCAGTACTTC. The whole variable domain, remainder taken from reference TRBV11-2 and TRBJ2-7, is EAGVAQSPRYKIIEKRQSVAFWCNPISGHATLYWYQQILGQGPKLLIQFQNNGVVDDSQLPKDRFSAERLKGVDSTLKIQPAKLEDSAVYLCASSLTIAGFFSYEQYFGPGTRLTVT.

The chain is built from TRBV19 and TRBJ2-3, with 8 bases that match TRBD2. This CDR3 is built from 17 residues. Germline CDR1 is LNHDA and CDR2 is SQIVND (reference sequence). V was clipped by 1 base and J by 2 bases; unmatched bases: 8. The CDR3: CASSIGVAGFLTDTQYF. Written as DNA, the CDR3 is TGTGCCAGTAGTATAGGAGTAGCGGGGTTCCTCACAGATACGCAGTATTTT.

Details on this clone: This sample also contains other DNA sequences that code for the same CDR3. The chain carries TRBV18 and TRBJ2-3; D not certain. Germline values: CDR1 KGHSH, CDR2 LQKENI. The CDR3 has 12 amino acids. The V gene lost 3 bases and the J gene lost 2 bases, with 3 bases spanning the gap. CDR3 DNA sequence: TGTGCCAGCTCACCTTCCACAGATACGCAGTATTTT. Translating gives CASSPSTDTQYF.

This sequence joins TRBV7-9 and TRBJ2-7; D remains ambiguous. Germline CDR1 reads SEHNR; CDR2 reads FQNEAQ (reference sequence). The V end was cut by 5 bases, the J end by 6 bases, with 8 bases between. This CDR3 region has 11 residues. CDR3 sequence reads: CASSPFGEQYF. CDR3 in DNA: TGTGCCAGCAGCCCCTTCGGCGAGCAGTACTTC. Variable domain in full (rest from reference TRBV7-9 and TRBJ2-7): DTGVSQNPRHKITKRGQNVTFRCDPISEHNRLYWYRQTLGQGPEFLTYFQNEAQLEKSRLLSDRFSAERPKGSFSTLEIQRTEQGDSAMYLCASSPFGEQYFGPGTRLTVT.

V and J are TRBV7-3 and TRBJ1-1; maybe TRBD1 (5 bases). The CDR3 runs 13 residues. V lost 2 bases to trimming and J lost 2 bases, with 6 bases between them. Germline-derived CDR1 and CDR2 are SGHTA and FQGTGA. CDR3 sequence (DNA): TGTGCCAGCAGCTTACAGGGTAACACTGAAGCTTTCTTT. This gives the protein CASSLQGNTEAFF.

This chain connects TRBV6-5 to TRBJ1-1, with 7 bases lining up with TRBD1. V lost 4 bases to trimming and J lost 7 bases; unmatched junction nucleotides: 6. The CDR3 contains 13 residues. Germline V gene lookup returns CDR1 MNHEY and CDR2 SVGAGI. The CDR3 region has the DNA TGTGCCAGCAGTTCAACAGGGGTGGGTGAAGCTTTCTTT. Translating it yields CASSSTGVGEAFF.

The rearrangement links TRBV4-1 to TRBJ2-1; 7 positions match TRBD2. The CDR3 has 16 amino acids. CDR1 and CDR2 (germline): MGHRA, YSYEKL. Trimming took 2 bases from V and 9 from J; bases not matched to a gene: 13. The CDR3 DNA reads as TGCGCCAGCAGCCAACAACAGCGGGGCGGGATTGGTGAGCAGTTCTTC. As protein: CASSQQQRGGIGEQFF.

This clone was recorded only once. Written as DNA, the CDR3 is TGTGCCAGCAGTACTTCAGGGCGTAGCAATCAGCCCCAGCATTTT. It encodes CASSTSGRSNQPQHF. V usage is TRBV2 and J usage is TRBJ1-5, with D maybe TRBD1 (5 bases). This CDR3 region has 15 residues. The V and J ends lost 5 bases and 0 bases respectively, with 11 bases between them. CDR1 is SNHLY, CDR2 FYNNEI, per germline.

J is TRBJ1-3 and V is TRBV11-2; possible D gene TRBD1, 5 bases. CDR3 length equals 17 residues. The germline V and J ends were trimmed by 6 bases and 0 bases, with 18 bases remaining between them. CDR1 is SGHAT and CDR2 is FQNNGV in the germline V gene. CDR3: CASSLAFRRGSGNTIYF. DNA of the CDR3: TGTGCCAGCAGTCTAGCCTTTCGAAGGGGCTCTGGAAACACCATATATTTT.

The chain carries TRBV11-2 and TRBJ1-2, with TRBD1 matching over 9 bases. CDR1 and CDR2 (germline): SGHAT, FQNNGV. The CDR3 is 14 residues long. Trimming cost V 4 bases and J 4 bases; bases outside gene matches: 4. CDR3 nucleotide sequence: TGTGCCAGCAGCTCCGACAGGGGGGCCTATGGCTACACCTTC. Translated: CASSSDRGAYGYTF.

The chain carries TRBV11-2 and TRBJ2-1; 7 positions agree with TRBD2. This CDR3 is 16 amino acids long. CDR1 is SGHAT and CDR2 is FQNNGV in the germline V gene. With V trimmed by 1 base and J by 2 bases, 5 bases remained unmatched. DNA for the CDR3: TGTGCCAGCAGCTTAGGTTCTAGCGGCACCTACAATGAGCAGTTCTTC. Translation: CASSLGSSGTYNEQFF.

The rearrangement uses TRBV18 and TRBJ2-1, with 9 bases identical to TRBD2. V was clipped by 3 bases and J by 6 bases; unmatched bases: 6. Looked up from germline, CDR1 is KGHSH and CDR2 is LQKENI. The length of the CDR3 is 15 residues. CDR3 DNA sequence: TGTGCCAGCTCACCTCTCCTAGCGGGGATCAATGAGCAGTTCTTC. Translation: CASSPLLAGINEQFF.

This rearrangement joins TRBV5-4 to TRBJ2-5, with no clear D. The germline CDR1 and CDR2 sequences are SGHNT and YYREEE (reference sequence). CDR3 length equals 14 residues. V shed 0 bases and J shed 1 base, with 7 bases lying between them. CDR3 loop: CASSLAAIQETQYF. CDR3 DNA sequence: TGTGCCAGCAGCTTGGCGGCCATCCAAGAGACCCAGTACTTC.

V is TRBV29-1 and J is TRBJ2-5; D might be TRBD2 (7 bases). The CDR3 is 15 residues long. The germline CDR1 and CDR2 sequences are SQVTM and ANQGSEA. The V and J ends lost 0 bases and 4 bases respectively, with 15 bases between them. CDR3 amino acids: CSVEEARGRVETQYF. As DNA, the CDR3 is TGCAGCGTTGAAGAAGCAAGGGGGAGGGTAGAGACCCAGTACTTC.

The chain recombines TRBV6-1 with TRBJ1-1; D might be TRBD1 (6 bases). The CDR3 contains 15 residues. V was pared by 2 bases and J by 2 bases, with 12 bases between. The V gene's germline CDR1 is MNHNS and CDR2 SASEGT. CDR3: CASSERTAPNTEAFF. CDR3 nucleotide sequence: TGTGCCAGCAGTGAAAGGACAGCACCTAACACTGAAGCTTTCTTT.